The clone carrying this T cell receptor (beta chain) has more than one count but fewer than ten. J was trimmed by 7 bases and V by 4 bases; bases with no gene match: 6. Germline V gene data show CDR1 as SGDLS and CDR2 as YYNGEE. The CDR3 length is 13 residues. Original handling: Amplification of reference gene primers was used by the study to estimate nucleated cell counts. Generated by immunoSEQ multiplex PCR, the TCRdb table keeps only in-frame clones and is missing some. From that table come the V and J calls and clone size; the DNA was used to work out D and trimming. The sample carries 200,000 to 250,000 clones, about 80% recorded once. This sample was included in a study of blood T cell repertoires in COVID-19. The study assigned cohorts using participant-reported clinical history.

The sequenced sample consisted of PBMCs or T cells enriched from blood (not recorded which). The chain employs TRBV9 and TRBJ1-1; TRBD1 aligns across 8 bases. This TCR derives from a woman aged 40 to 50 who had been exposed to COVID-19. The CDR3: CASSPTGQGEAFF. The CDR3 nucleotides are TGTGCCAGCAGCCCGACCGGACAGGGTGAAGCTTTCTTT.